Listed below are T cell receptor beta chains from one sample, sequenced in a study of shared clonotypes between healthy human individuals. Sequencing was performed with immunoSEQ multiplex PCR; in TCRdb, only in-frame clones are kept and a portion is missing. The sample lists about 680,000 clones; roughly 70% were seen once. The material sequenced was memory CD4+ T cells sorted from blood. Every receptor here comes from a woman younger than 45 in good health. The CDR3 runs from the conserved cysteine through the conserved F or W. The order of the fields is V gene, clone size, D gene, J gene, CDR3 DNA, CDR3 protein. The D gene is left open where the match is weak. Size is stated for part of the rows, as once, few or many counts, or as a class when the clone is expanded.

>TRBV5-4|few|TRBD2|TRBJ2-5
TGTGCCAGCAGCCAAGCCCACAGGACGGGAGGGGAGACCCAGTACTTC
CASSQAHRTGGETQYF
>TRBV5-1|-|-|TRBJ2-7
TGCGCCAGCAGCTATGCTTCGGCAGGGGGGTACGAGCAGTACTTC
CASSYASAGGYEQYF
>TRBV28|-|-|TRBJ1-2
TGTGCCAGCAGTTTGGGGGGTCCAGCTAACTATGGCTACACCTTC
CASSLGGPANYGYTF
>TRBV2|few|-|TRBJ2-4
TGTGCCAGCAGTCCTAGGCAGGGAACCAAAAACATTCAGTACTTC
CASSPRQGTKNIQYF
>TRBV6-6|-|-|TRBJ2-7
TGTGCCAGCAGTTCAGGCGGAACCTACGAGCAGTACTTC
CASSSGGTYEQYF
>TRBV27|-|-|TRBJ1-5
TGTGCCAGCAGTTTATATCCCCCAGGAGGTAGCAATCAGCCCCAGCATTTT
CASSLYPPGGSNQPQHF
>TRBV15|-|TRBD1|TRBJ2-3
TGTGCCACCAGCAACTCACAGGGGGTGGGAAATACGCAGTATTTT
CATSNSQGVGNTQYF
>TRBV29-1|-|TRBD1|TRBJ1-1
TGCAGCGCCGGGACAGGCCTGGGAACAACTGAAGCTTTCTTT
CSAGTGLGTTEAFF
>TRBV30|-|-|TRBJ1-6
TGTGCCTGGAGGACCCGAGGGAGCTCACCCCTCCACTTT
CAWRTRGSSPLHF
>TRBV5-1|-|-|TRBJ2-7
TGCGCCAGCAGCTTGCTAGGTCAGGTGTCCTACGAGCAGTACTTC
CASSLLGQVSYEQYF
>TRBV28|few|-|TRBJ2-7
TGTGCCAGCAGTTCCGATCGAACTTACAGGTACTTC
CASSSDRTYRYF
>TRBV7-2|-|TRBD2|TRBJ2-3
TGTGCCAGCAGCTTAGCGCATGTGGCGGGAGGTAGCACAGATACGCAGTATTTT
CASSLAHVAGGSTDTQYF
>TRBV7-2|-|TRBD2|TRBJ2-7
TGTGCCAGCAGCGCCCCGTTTGGGCTAGCGGGAGATACCCACGAGCAGTACTTC
CASSAPFGLAGDTHEQYF